The 14 T cell receptor beta chains below come from one sample, sequenced in a study of T-cell reconstitution after alpha-beta-depleted transplantation in children. Unique molecular identifiers were used to barcode this TCRbeta library. TCRdb independently ran MiXCR on the PCR reads; one entry per CDR3 protein. This sample carries about 240,000 distinct CDR3 sequences, about 25% of them seen once, and the ten largest clones take more than 2%. The sequenced sample was PBMCs, obtained before TCRalphabeta/CD19-depleted stem cell transplant. These receptors originate from a girl aged 2-9 years with Fanconi anemia, due to receive a stem cell transplant.

This clonotype was seen repeatedly, ten times or more. The CDR3 sequence is CASRYVAGGRHEQFF. In DNA, the CDR3 is TGTGCCAGCAGGTATGTAGCGGGAGGACGCCATGAGCAGTTCTTC. This chain joins TRBV12-3 or TRBV12-4 and TRBJ2-1, with 10 bases fitting TRBD2. The CDR3 extends over 15 amino acids. V lost 6 bases, J lost 8 bases, and 10 bases stayed unmatched.

This clonotype showed up many times. The rearrangement joins TRBV20-1 to TRBJ2-5; TRBD1 is a possible D gene (5 bases). The V gene lost 3 bases and the J gene lost 7 bases, with 18 bases spanning the gap. Germline CDR1 reads DFQATT; CDR2 reads SNEGSKA (reference sequence). This CDR3 has 14 residues. In nucleotides, the CDR3 is TGCAGTGCTAGTTATAGGGGCCTAGACGGGACCCAGTACTTC. It codes for CSASYRGLDGTQYF.

The chain couples TRBV6-1 to TRBJ1-1; a possible D gene is TRBD1 (5 bases). V shed 4 bases and J shed 6 bases, with 12 bases lying between them. Germline loops: CDR1 MNHNS, CDR2 SASEGT. The CDR3 has 13 residues. CDR3 nucleotides: TGTGCCAGCAGTGGGGGCCCACGTTCTGAAGCTTTCTTT. It yields the protein CASSGGPRSEAFF.

This clonotype was seen ten or more times. The chain carries TRBV20-1 and TRBJ2-7; TRBD2 aligns across 10 bases. The junction had 17 bases not matched to a gene; V was cut back by 6 bases and J by 3 bases. This CDR3 comprises 17 residues. Germline CDR1 is DFQATT and CDR2 is SNEGSKA (reference sequence). The CDR3 DNA is TGCAGTGCCCTCAATACCGGGACTAGCGTAAAAGGCTACGAGCAGTACTTC. Protein: CSALNTGTSVKGYEQYF.

This clonotype turned up a few times. The rearrangement uses TRBV20-1 and TRBJ2-1; a possible D gene is TRBD2 (5 bases). Germline CDR1 reads DFQATT; CDR2 reads SNEGSKA (reference sequence). Between the trimmed V and J ends, which lost 1 base and 0 bases, there was a span of 13 bases. The CDR3 runs to 16 residues. The CDR3 loop reads CSARGLGSGSYNEQFF. CDR3 DNA sequence: TGCAGTGCTAGAGGATTGGGAAGCGGCTCCTACAATGAGCAGTTCTTC.

This CDR3 is CASSVDWNQPQHF. The CDR3 coding sequence is TGTGCCAGCAGCGTAGACTGGAATCAGCCCCAGCATTTT. The chain has TRBV9 and TRBJ1-5; D is undetermined. Germline CDR1 reads SGDLS; CDR2 reads YYNGEE. V lost 0 bases and J lost 4, with 5 bases in between. CDR3 length equals 13 residues.

The V and J genes are TRBV29-1 and TRBJ2-7, with no clear D. Germline V gene lookup returns CDR1 SQVTM and CDR2 ANQGSEA. The CDR3 has 12 residues. The CDR3 DNA follows: TGCATCGAAGCCCCTAACGTTTGCGAGCAGTACTTC. It encodes CIEAPNVCEQYF.

The J gene is TRBJ2-7, the V gene TRBV10-2; 7 bases align to TRBD1. Trimming removed 8 bases from V and 1 base from J; junction bases left unmatched: 2. This CDR3 has 12 residues. From germline, CDR1 is WSHSY and CDR2 SAAADI. In DNA form, the CDR3 reads TGCGCCAGCCTGGGACAGTCCTACGAGCAGTACTTC. Protein product: CASLGQSYEQYF.

The chain links TRBV7-2 to TRBJ2-3; D perhaps matches TRBD2 (6 bases). The CDR3 is made up of 12 amino acids. V lost 3 bases to trimming and J lost 7 bases, with 8 bases between them. Germline values: CDR1 SGHTA, CDR2 FQGNSA. The CDR3 loop is CASSLGLYTQYF. CDR3 in DNA: TGTGCCAGCAGCTTGGGACTTTATACGCAGTATTTT.

There are many counts of this clonotype. The chain employs TRBV28 and TRBJ2-1; 7 nucleotides line up with TRBD2. The CDR3 loop spans 14 amino acids. Germline trimming cut 5 bases from V and 2 bases from J; bases unmatched to any gene: 3. Germline lookup yields CDR1 MDHEN and CDR2 SYDVKM. This CDR3 reads CASSRGTTYNEQFF. The CDR3 DNA is TGTGCCAGCAGTCGCGGGACTACCTACAATGAGCAGTTCTTC.

This clonotype was detected only once. J is TRBJ2-7 and V is TRBV20-1, with D possibly matching TRBD2 (5 bases). Germline CDR1 DFQATT, CDR2 SNEGSKA (reference sequence). The germline V and J ends were trimmed by 5 bases and 4 bases, with 9 bases remaining between them. This CDR3 comprises 11 residues. CDR3 sequence reads: CSAEGDYEQYF. The DNA for the CDR3 is TGCAGTGCTGAGGGAGATTACGAGCAGTACTTC.

There are many counts of this clonotype. The chain combines TRBV20-1 with TRBJ2-5; 11 positions agree with TRBD2. The CDR3 has 15 amino acids. The junction had 5 bases not matched to a gene; V was cut back by 3 bases and J by 2 bases. CDR1 and CDR2 (germline): DFQATT, SNEGSKA (reference sequence). CDR3 DNA sequence: TGCAGTGCTAGCGTACTAGCGGGGGCTCAAGAGACCCAGTACTTC. Translation: CSASVLAGAQETQYF.

This clonotype was seen more than once but under ten times. The V call is TRBV12-3 or TRBV12-4, the J call TRBJ1-2; TRBD1 is a possible D gene (5 bases). V lost 4 bases and J 7 bases, leaving 22 bases between the germline ends. This CDR3 is 16 amino acids long. Here the CDR3 reads CASSYVGTTLVGGYTF. The CDR3 nucleotides are TGTGCCAGCAGTTATGTGGGGACCACCCTCGTCGGTGGCTACACCTTC.

The genes are TRBV12-3 or TRBV12-4 and TRBJ2-5; TRBD2 agrees at 13 bases. The length of the CDR3 is 18 residues. V lost 3 bases and J lost 2; bases outside the gene matches: 9. The CDR3 loop is CASSFITSGRAIQETQYF. CDR3 DNA sequence: TGTGCCAGCAGTTTCATAACTAGCGGGAGGGCCATTCAAGAGACCCAGTACTTC.